This passage covers 14 T cell receptor beta chains from one sample sequenced in a study of blood T cell repertoires in COVID-19. Profiled with immunoSEQ multiplex PCR; TCRdb holds only in-frame clones, not every one. The sample consists of some 140,000 clones, roughly 88% of them appearing once. The sequenced sample consisted of peripheral blood. These receptors were obtained from a man aged 60 to 69 with COVID-19, enrolled during active disease.

The J gene is TRBJ2-5, the V gene TRBV7-3; 10 nucleotides match TRBD2. The germline V gene encodes CDR1 SGHTA and CDR2 FQGTGA. V lost 5 bases and J lost 4; bases outside the gene matches: 7. The CDR3 length is 15 residues. The CDR3 region is CASSISSGRSETQYF. The CDR3 nucleotides read TGTGCCAGCAGCATTTCTAGCGGGAGATCAGAGACCCAGTACTTC.

The CDR3 loop is CASSLVLAGTADTQYF. DNA for the CDR3: TGTGCCAGCAGCTTAGTCCTAGCGGGGACGGCAGATACGCAGTATTTT. The V call is TRBV11-2, the J call TRBJ2-3; 9 bases map to TRBD2. Trimming took 1 base from V and 4 from J; bases not matched to a gene: 6. The CDR3 extends over 16 amino acids. CDR1 and CDR2 (germline): SGHAT, FQNNGV.

V usage is TRBV18 and J usage is TRBJ2-7; 10 bases map to TRBD1. The CDR3 consists of 16 residues. The junction had 9 bases not matched to a gene; V was cut back by 3 bases and J by 4 bases. Germline V CDR1 and CDR2: KGHSH, LQKENI. The CDR3 coding sequence is TGTGCCAGCTCACCGAGACAGGGGGCTCCTATATACGAGCAGTACTTC. Translated, it gives CASSPRQGAPIYEQYF.

The chain carries TRBV2 and TRBJ2-5, with TRBD1 identical over 9 bases. The CDR3 sequence is 18 residues long. V shed 4 bases and J 4 bases; nucleotides not matched to a gene: 16. The V gene's germline CDR1 is SNHLY and CDR2 FYNNEI. CDR3 sequence: CASSGQSGDRDEGETQYF. DNA for the CDR3: TGTGCCAGCAGTGGTCAATCGGGGGACAGGGACGAGGGAGAGACCCAGTACTTC.

The V call is TRBV7-3, the J call TRBJ1-2; TRBD1 matches 11 bases. Germline CDR1 is SGHTA and CDR2 is FQGTGA. This CDR3 region has 15 residues. Trimming at V came to 4 bases and at J to 6 bases, leaving 7 bases not matched to a gene. In DNA, the CDR3 is TGTGCCAGCAGCTCCGGACAGGGGGCTCTACATGGCTACACCTTC. Its protein is CASSSGQGALHGYTF.

The CDR3 loop is CASSYSGTGTGELFF. The DNA for the CDR3 is TGTGCCAGCAGTTACTCCGGGACAGGGACCGGGGAGCTGTTTTTT. The chain joins TRBV6-2 or TRBV6-3 to TRBJ2-2; TRBD1 aligns across 9 bases. There are 15 residues in the CDR3. Germline CDR1 reads MNHEY; CDR2 reads SVGEGT. After removal of 0 bases from V and 5 bases from J, the junction contained 1 base not matched to a gene.

Comment on this clone: Other DNA sequences in the same sample also yield this CDR3. V and J are TRBV7-9 and TRBJ1-4; TRBD1 might be the D (6 bases). The CDR3 contains 15 residues. Trimming took off 3 bases at V and 0 bases at J, with 8 bases between the two ends. Germline V gene lookup returns CDR1 SEHNR and CDR2 FQNEAQ (reference sequence). CDR3 nucleotides: TGTGCCAGCAGCTTGAACAGGGCAACTAATGAAAAACTGTTTTTT. Amino acid sequence: CASSLNRATNEKLFF. Variable domain in full (rest from reference TRBV7-9 and TRBJ1-4): DTGVSQNPRHKITKRGQNVTFRCDPISEHNRLYWYRQTLGQGPEFLTYFQNEAQLEKSRLLSDRFSAERPKGSFSTLEIQRTEQGDSAMYLCASSLNRATNEKLFFGSGTQLSVL.

The chain recombines TRBV12-3 or TRBV12-4 with TRBJ2-3; TRBD1 matches at 9 bases. The junction had 3 bases not matched to a gene; V was cut back by 6 bases and J by 5 bases. This CDR3 has 13 amino acids. The CDR3 spells CASRGQGIDTQYF. In DNA form, the CDR3 reads TGTGCCAGCAGAGGACAGGGGATAGATACGCAGTATTTT.

The V call is TRBV7-9, the J call TRBJ1-4; D perhaps matches TRBD1 (6 bases). CDR1 and CDR2 from the germline V gene are SEHNR and FQNEAQ (reference sequence). The CDR3 loop spans 15 amino acids. V lost 5 bases and J 9 bases, leaving 19 bases between the germline ends. CDR3 amino acids: CASSNDRDMGKKLFF. CDR3 in DNA: TGTGCCAGCAGCAATGACCGGGACATGGGAAAAAAACTGTTTTTT.

The rearrangement links TRBV5-6 to TRBJ1-4, with D perhaps TRBD1 (5 bases). V gave up 0 bases and J gave up 4 bases, with 13 bases separating them. The CDR3 is 16 amino acids. CDR1 is SGHDT, CDR2 YYEEEE, per germline. In DNA, the CDR3 is TGTGCCAGCAGCTTGGGTCTGGACATGAGTAATGAAAAACTGTTTTTT. Protein sequence: CASSLGLDMSNEKLFF.

The chain combines TRBV5-1 with TRBJ1-1, with TRBD1 matching 10 bases. Germline loops: CDR1 SGHRS, CDR2 YFSETQ. J gave up 9 bases and V 4 bases, and 15 bases lay outside the gene matches. CDR3 length: 16 amino acids. CDR3 DNA: TGCGCCAGCAGCATTCGACAGGGGGCGTCGGAGCGTCAAGCTTTCTTT. This encodes CASSIRQGASERQAFF.

This chain joins TRBV24-1 and TRBJ2-1, with D maybe TRBD1 (7 bases). The V end lost 5 bases, the J end lost 9 bases, and 22 bases lay between the germline ends. Germline CDR1 is KGHDR and CDR2 is SFDVKD. CDR3 size: 16 residues. CDR3 region: CATSVEGDRDGGEQFF. CDR3 DNA sequence: TGTGCCACCAGTGTGGAGGGTGACAGGGATGGGGGTGAGCAGTTCTTC.

This chain uses TRBV19 with TRBJ1-5, with a weak D call TRBD1 (6 bases). The CDR3 runs to 18 residues. The germline V gene has CDR1 LNHDA and CDR2 SQIVND (reference sequence). V was cut by 1 base and J by 3 bases, with 19 bases left in between. CDR3 bases: TGTGCCAGTAGTATAGGCGCCGGTGGAGACAGGTACAATCAGCCCCAGCATTTT. Protein: CASSIGAGGDRYNQPQHF.

The rearrangement joins TRBV9 to TRBJ2-1, with 7 bases matching TRBD2. The CDR3 consists of 15 residues. Losses at the gene ends were 0 bases for V and 2 bases for J; bases not matched to a gene: 2. Germline loops: CDR1 SGDLS, CDR2 YYNGEE. The CDR3 DNA reads as TGTGCCAGCAGCGTAGCGGGGGGAACCTACAATGAGCAGTTCTTC. Its translation is CASSVAGGTYNEQFF.